The rows below give T cell receptor beta chains drawn from one sample of a study of blood T cell repertoires in COVID-19. Profiling relied on immunoSEQ multiplex PCR, and the TCRdb table lists in-frame clones only, not all of them. The profile covers around 250,000 clones, with around nine tenths appearing a single time and 1.5% to 2% taken by the ten largest. The sequencing input was peripheral blood. These receptors all come from a woman in her sixties or seventies who had recovered from COVID-19. Each CDR3 is given with its conserved first and last residue. A D gene is named only where the DNA matches it firmly. Not every row has a clone size; where given, it reads once, few, many or a size class.

d_call: TRBD1
clone_size: .
v_call: TRBV28
j_call: TRBJ2-7
cdr3_nt: TGTGCCAGCAGGAGACAGGGAAGCTCCTACGAGCAGTACTTC
cdr3_aa: CASRRQGSSYEQYF

d_call: .
clone_size: .
v_call: TRBV6-5
j_call: TRBJ1-1
cdr3_nt: TGTGCCAGCACTTCTAGGGGGGGGAGCACTGAAGCTTTCTTT
cdr3_aa: CASTSRGGSTEAFF

d_call: TRBD1
clone_size: .
v_call: TRBV12-5
j_call: TRBJ2-7
cdr3_nt: TGTGCTAGTGGTGAACACCGGGACAGTGCCTACGAGCAGTACTTC
cdr3_aa: CASGEHRDSAYEQYF

d_call: .
clone_size: .
v_call: TRBV9
j_call: TRBJ1-6
cdr3_nt: TGTGCCAGCAGCTTAACAGACTCCTATAATTCACCCCTCCACTTT
cdr3_aa: CASSLTDSYNSPLHF

d_call: .
clone_size: .
v_call: TRBV28
j_call: TRBJ1-6
cdr3_nt: TGTGCCAGCAGAAAACAGGGAGTCATGAATTCACCCCTCCACTTT
cdr3_aa: CASRKQGVMNSPLHF

d_call: .
clone_size: .
v_call: TRBV5-6
j_call: TRBJ1-6
cdr3_nt: TGTGCCAGCATCCGCAGGGCCTACGGTTCTAATTCACCCCTCCACTTT
cdr3_aa: CASIRRAYGSNSPLHF

d_call: .
clone_size: .
v_call: TRBV18
j_call: TRBJ1-4
cdr3_nt: TGTGCCAGCTCACCCCGGGGGTCCACTAATGAAAAACTGTTTTTT
cdr3_aa: CASSPRGSTNEKLFF

d_call: TRBD1
clone_size: .
v_call: TRBV6-5
j_call: TRBJ1-2
cdr3_nt: TGTGCCAGCACCCCCGGGACAGGGCTTAACTATGGCTACACCTTC
cdr3_aa: CASTPGTGLNYGYTF

d_call: TRBD2
clone_size: .
v_call: TRBV7-2
j_call: TRBJ2-1
cdr3_nt: TGTGCCAGCAGCTTCAACGGCGGGGGGGCCGGGGGTGAGCAGTTCTTC
cdr3_aa: CASSFNGGGAGGEQFF

d_call: .
clone_size: .
v_call: TRBV12-3/TRBV12-4
j_call: TRBJ1-1
cdr3_nt: TGTGCCAGCAGTTCCTATGGGGGGACTGAAGCTTTCTTT
cdr3_aa: CASSSYGGTEAFF

d_call: TRBD1
clone_size: .
v_call: TRBV19
j_call: TRBJ1-1
cdr3_nt: TGTGCCAGTACCAACAGGGGGTTGAACACTGAAGCTTTCTTT
cdr3_aa: CASTNRGLNTEAFF

d_call: TRBD1
clone_size: .
v_call: TRBV18
j_call: TRBJ1-4
cdr3_nt: TGTGCCAGCTCCCCCCGGACAGGGGGTAATGAAAAACTGTTTTTT
cdr3_aa: CASSPRTGGNEKLFF

d_call: TRBD1
clone_size: .
v_call: TRBV18
j_call: TRBJ1-2
cdr3_nt: TGTGCCAGCTCAATCTCGGGACAGGGCAACTATGGCTACACCTTC
cdr3_aa: CASSISGQGNYGYTF

d_call: .
clone_size: once
v_call: TRBV29-1
j_call: TRBJ1-2
cdr3_nt: TGCAGCGTTGAAGATGAATTAGAGGCTGGCTACACCTTC
cdr3_aa: CSVEDELEAGYTF

d_call: .
clone_size: .
v_call: TRBV28
j_call: TRBJ2-3
cdr3_nt: TGTGCCAGCAGTTTTACAGGGAGCACAGATACGCAGTATTTT
cdr3_aa: CASSFTGSTDTQYF

d_call: TRBD1
clone_size: .
v_call: TRBV5-4
j_call: TRBJ1-6
cdr3_nt: TGTGCCAGCAGCTGGCGACAGGGCAATAATTCACCCCTCCACTTT
cdr3_aa: CASSWRQGNNSPLHF

d_call: .
clone_size: few
v_call: TRBV29-1
j_call: TRBJ1-2
cdr3_nt: TGCAGCGTGGGTGACCGATCTAAGGGGTTGGGCTATGGCTACACCTTC
cdr3_aa: CSVGDRSKGLGYGYTF

d_call: TRBD1
clone_size: .
v_call: TRBV7-8
j_call: TRBJ2-7
cdr3_nt: TGTGCCAGCAGCTTAGAAAGGGCGACAGGGGTCGAGCAGTACTTC
cdr3_aa: CASSLERATGVEQYF

d_call: TRBD1
clone_size: .
v_call: TRBV11-3
j_call: TRBJ2-2
cdr3_nt: TGTGCCAGCAGCTTATCCGGGACAGGAATCGGGGAGCTGTTTTTT
cdr3_aa: CASSLSGTGIGELFF

d_call: .
clone_size: .
v_call: TRBV3-1/TRBV3-2
j_call: TRBJ2-1
cdr3_nt: TGTGCCAGCAGCCAGGACTCCGTACAGTACAATGAGCAGTTCTTC
cdr3_aa: CASSQDSVQYNEQFF

d_call: TRBD2
clone_size: .
v_call: TRBV28
j_call: TRBJ2-2
cdr3_nt: TGTGCCAGCAGTTTTCCACCCGGGACTAGCTTCTCTTTGAACACCGGGGAGCTGTTTTTT
cdr3_aa: CASSFPPGTSFSLNTGELFF

d_call: .
clone_size: .
v_call: TRBV7-2
j_call: TRBJ2-5
cdr3_nt: TGTGCCAGCAGCCCCAAGGACCGACAGGCGCCTCCGAAAGAGACCCAGTACTTC
cdr3_aa: CASSPKDRQAPPKETQYF

d_call: TRBD1
clone_size: .
v_call: TRBV5-1
j_call: TRBJ2-5
cdr3_nt: TGCGCCAGCAGCTTGGTGGTCTCAGGGGGCGCGGAGATTGGAGAGACCCAGTACTTC
cdr3_aa: CASSLVVSGGAEIGETQYF

d_call: .
clone_size: .
v_call: TRBV10-3
j_call: TRBJ1-5
cdr3_nt: TGTGCCATCAGCCGGACAGTTAGCAATCAGCCCCAGCATTTT
cdr3_aa: CAISRTVSNQPQHF

d_call: TRBD1
clone_size: once
v_call: TRBV7-3
j_call: TRBJ2-3
cdr3_nt: TGTGCCAGCAGCCCGGGACAGGGTCAGGGTACGCAGTATTTT
cdr3_aa: CASSPGQGQGTQYF

d_call: .
clone_size: .
v_call: TRBV7-2
j_call: TRBJ2-3
cdr3_nt: TGTGCCAGCAGCTTAGATACACGTCAGGGGAATACGCAGTATTTT
cdr3_aa: CASSLDTRQGNTQYF

d_call: TRBD1
clone_size: once
v_call: TRBV27
j_call: TRBJ1-2
cdr3_nt: TGTGCCAGCAGCCGACAGGGGCCCCTGAGGGGCTACACCTTC
cdr3_aa: CASSRQGPLRGYTF

d_call: TRBD1
clone_size: .
v_call: TRBV23-1
j_call: TRBJ1-1
cdr3_nt: TGCGCCAGCAACGCCGGGACAGAGAACACTGAAGCTTTCTTT
cdr3_aa: CASNAGTENTEAFF

d_call: .
clone_size: .
v_call: TRBV13
j_call: TRBJ1-1
cdr3_nt: TGTGCCAGCAGCCTTCGGGAGACCAGGAGAGCTTTCTTT
cdr3_aa: CASSLRETRRAFF

d_call: .
clone_size: .
v_call: TRBV28
j_call: TRBJ1-5
cdr3_nt: TGTGCCAGCAGTTCCCCCGGACAGAATGGAGGTCAGCCCCAGCATTTT
cdr3_aa: CASSSPGQNGGQPQHF

d_call: .
clone_size: .
v_call: TRBV5-1
j_call: TRBJ2-7
cdr3_nt: TGCGCCAGCAGCTTGAGAGCAGGTGGTCCAACCTACGAGCAGTACTTC
cdr3_aa: CASSLRAGGPTYEQYF

d_call: TRBD1
clone_size: .
v_call: TRBV9
j_call: TRBJ1-2
cdr3_nt: TGTGCCAGCAGCGTAGTAGGGCAGGGGGGAGGCTACACCTTC
cdr3_aa: CASSVVGQGGGYTF

d_call: TRBD2
clone_size: .
v_call: TRBV9
j_call: TRBJ2-5
cdr3_nt: TGTGCCAGCAGCGGGACTAGCGGGGGGGCCGTAGGGGAGACCCAGTACTTC
cdr3_aa: CASSGTSGGAVGETQYF

d_call: .
clone_size: .
v_call: TRBV7-3
j_call: TRBJ2-5
cdr3_nt: TGTGCCAGCAGCTGGGCTGGCCAAGAGACCCAGTACTTC
cdr3_aa: CASSWAGQETQYF

d_call: .
clone_size: .
v_call: TRBV10-3
j_call: TRBJ2-5
cdr3_nt: TGTGCCATGGGGGCGTCTCGCCAAGAGACCCAGTACTTC
cdr3_aa: CAMGASRQETQYF

d_call: .
clone_size: .
v_call: TRBV5-5
j_call: TRBJ2-2
cdr3_nt: TGTGCCAGCAGCTACCAGCGTGACGGGGAGCTGTTTTTT
cdr3_aa: CASSYQRDGELFF

d_call: TRBD1
clone_size: .
v_call: TRBV7-9
j_call: TRBJ1-2
cdr3_nt: TGTGCCAGCAGCTTAGATTCAAAGGGACAGGGGCGTTATGGCTACACCTTC
cdr3_aa: CASSLDSKGQGRYGYTF

d_call: .
clone_size: once
v_call: TRBV12-3/TRBV12-4
j_call: TRBJ2-5
cdr3_nt: TGTGCCAGCAGTTCCAGGGTTTGGGAGACCCAGTACTTC
cdr3_aa: CASSSRVWETQYF

d_call: .
clone_size: .
v_call: TRBV15
j_call: TRBJ2-5
cdr3_nt: TGTGCCACCAGCAGGGCCCTTGGGACCCAGTACTTC
cdr3_aa: CATSRALGTQYF

d_call: .
clone_size: .
v_call: TRBV9
j_call: TRBJ2-2
cdr3_nt: TGTGCCAGCAGCGCCCGGACAGCCGTTACCGGGGAGCTGTTTTTT
cdr3_aa: CASSARTAVTGELFF

d_call: TRBD1
clone_size: .
v_call: TRBV14
j_call: TRBJ1-2
cdr3_nt: TGTGCCAGCAGCGCACCGACAGGGTCTGGATATGGCTACACCTTC
cdr3_aa: CASSAPTGSGYGYTF

d_call: .
clone_size: .
v_call: TRBV28
j_call: TRBJ1-5
cdr3_nt: TGTGCCAGCCGGCAGGGTGGTTTTAACCAGCCCCAGCATTTT
cdr3_aa: CASRQGGFNQPQHF

d_call: .
clone_size: once
v_call: TRBV7-4
j_call: TRBJ1-5
cdr3_nt: TGTGCCAGCACCACCGGACTACAGCATTTT
cdr3_aa: CASTTGLQHF

d_call: .
clone_size: .
v_call: TRBV3-1/TRBV3-2
j_call: TRBJ2-3
cdr3_nt: TGTGCCAGCAGCCCCTTAGCGGATACGCAGTATTTT
cdr3_aa: CASSPLADTQYF

d_call: TRBD1
clone_size: .
v_call: TRBV7-9
j_call: TRBJ2-7
cdr3_nt: TGTGCCAGCAGCCAAACAGGGGGTTACGAGCAGTACTTC
cdr3_aa: CASSQTGGYEQYF

d_call: TRBD2
clone_size: few
v_call: TRBV7-9
j_call: TRBJ2-2
cdr3_nt: TGTGCCACCTCGTCCCTAGCGGGGGAAAGGGAGCTGTTTTTT
cdr3_aa: CATSSLAGERELFF

d_call: .
clone_size: .
v_call: TRBV5-5
j_call: TRBJ2-5
cdr3_nt: TGTGCCAGCTTACGGATCCTGAGGGAGACCCAGTACTTC
cdr3_aa: CASLRILRETQYF

d_call: .
clone_size: .
v_call: TRBV28
j_call: TRBJ1-5
cdr3_nt: TGTGCCAGCAGTTTAGGCCAGGGGTACAATCAGCCCCAGCATTTT
cdr3_aa: CASSLGQGYNQPQHF